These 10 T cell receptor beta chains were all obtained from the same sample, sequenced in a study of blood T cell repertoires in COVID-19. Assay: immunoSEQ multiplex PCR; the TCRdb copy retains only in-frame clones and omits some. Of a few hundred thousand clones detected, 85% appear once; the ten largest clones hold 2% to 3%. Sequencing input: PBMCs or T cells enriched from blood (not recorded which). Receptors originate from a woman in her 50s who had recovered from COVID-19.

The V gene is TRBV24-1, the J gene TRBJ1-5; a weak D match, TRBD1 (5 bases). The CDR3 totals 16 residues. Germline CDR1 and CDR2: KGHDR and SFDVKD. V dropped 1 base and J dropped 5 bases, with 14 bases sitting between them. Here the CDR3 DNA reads TGTGCCACCAGTGATTTTCGCAGGGAGGGCTATCAGCCCCAGCATTTT. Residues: CATSDFRREGYQPQHF.

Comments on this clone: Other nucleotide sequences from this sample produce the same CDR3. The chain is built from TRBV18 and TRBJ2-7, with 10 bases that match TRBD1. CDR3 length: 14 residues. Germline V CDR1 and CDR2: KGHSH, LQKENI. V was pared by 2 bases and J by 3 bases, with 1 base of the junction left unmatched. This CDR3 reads CASSPGTGDYEQYF. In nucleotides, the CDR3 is TGTGCCAGCTCACCAGGGACAGGGGACTACGAGCAGTACTTC.

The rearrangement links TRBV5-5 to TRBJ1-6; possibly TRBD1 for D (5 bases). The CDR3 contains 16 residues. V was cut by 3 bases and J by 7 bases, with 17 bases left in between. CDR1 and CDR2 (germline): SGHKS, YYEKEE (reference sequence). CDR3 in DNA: TGTGCCAGCAGCTACGGGACTTCTAACGTCAATTCACCCCTCCACTTT. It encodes CASSYGTSNVNSPLHF.

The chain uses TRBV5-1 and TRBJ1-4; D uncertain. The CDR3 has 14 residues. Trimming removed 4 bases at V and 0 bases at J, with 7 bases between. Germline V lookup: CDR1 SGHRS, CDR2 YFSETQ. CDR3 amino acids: CASSLISTNEKLFF. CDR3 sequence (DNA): TGCGCCAGCAGCCTAATATCAACTAATGAAAAACTGTTTTTT.

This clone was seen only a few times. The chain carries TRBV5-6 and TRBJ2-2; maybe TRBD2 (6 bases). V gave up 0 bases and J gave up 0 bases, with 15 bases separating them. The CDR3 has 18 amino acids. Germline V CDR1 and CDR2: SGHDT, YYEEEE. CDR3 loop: CASSLVRTTYSNTGELFF. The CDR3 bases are TGTGCCAGCAGCTTGGTCAGGACTACATACTCGAACACCGGGGAGCTGTTTTTT.

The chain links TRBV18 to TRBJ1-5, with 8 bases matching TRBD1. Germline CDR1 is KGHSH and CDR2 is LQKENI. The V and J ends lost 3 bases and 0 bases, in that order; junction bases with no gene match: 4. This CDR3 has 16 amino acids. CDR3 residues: CASSPGQGYSNQPQHF. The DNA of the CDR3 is TGTGCCAGCTCACCTGGACAGGGTTATAGCAATCAGCCCCAGCATTTT.

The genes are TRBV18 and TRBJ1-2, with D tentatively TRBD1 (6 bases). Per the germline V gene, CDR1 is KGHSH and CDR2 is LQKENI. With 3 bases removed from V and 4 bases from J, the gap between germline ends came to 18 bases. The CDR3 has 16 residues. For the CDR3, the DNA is TGTGCCAGCTCACCGAAACAGGGTCCTGCTCTCTATGGCTACACCTTC. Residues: CASSPKQGPALYGYTF.

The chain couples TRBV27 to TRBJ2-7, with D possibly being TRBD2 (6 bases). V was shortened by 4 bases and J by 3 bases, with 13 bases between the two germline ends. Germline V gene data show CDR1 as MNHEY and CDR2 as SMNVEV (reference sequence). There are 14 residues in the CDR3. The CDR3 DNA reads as TGTGCCAGCAGTTCCTCCCCGCGGGACTACGAGCAGTACTTC. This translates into CASSSSPRDYEQYF.

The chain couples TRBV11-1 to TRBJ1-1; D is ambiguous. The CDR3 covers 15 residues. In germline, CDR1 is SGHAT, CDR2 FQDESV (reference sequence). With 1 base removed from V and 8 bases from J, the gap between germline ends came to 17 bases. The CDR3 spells CASSLDLIRGQEAFF. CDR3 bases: TGTGCCAGCAGCTTAGATTTGATTCGTGGGCAGGAAGCTTTCTTT.

CDR3 sequence reads: CASSLTSYTGELFF. The CDR3 nucleotides read TGTGCCAGCAGTCTTACTAGCTACACCGGGGAGCTGTTTTTT. This rearrangement joins TRBV3-1 (or the pseudogene TRBV3-2) to TRBJ2-2; a possible D gene is TRBD2 (6 bases). From germline, CDR1 is LGHDT and CDR2 YNNKEL (reference sequence). Trimming took 6 bases from V and 3 from J, leaving 11 bases between them. The CDR3 consists of 14 residues.